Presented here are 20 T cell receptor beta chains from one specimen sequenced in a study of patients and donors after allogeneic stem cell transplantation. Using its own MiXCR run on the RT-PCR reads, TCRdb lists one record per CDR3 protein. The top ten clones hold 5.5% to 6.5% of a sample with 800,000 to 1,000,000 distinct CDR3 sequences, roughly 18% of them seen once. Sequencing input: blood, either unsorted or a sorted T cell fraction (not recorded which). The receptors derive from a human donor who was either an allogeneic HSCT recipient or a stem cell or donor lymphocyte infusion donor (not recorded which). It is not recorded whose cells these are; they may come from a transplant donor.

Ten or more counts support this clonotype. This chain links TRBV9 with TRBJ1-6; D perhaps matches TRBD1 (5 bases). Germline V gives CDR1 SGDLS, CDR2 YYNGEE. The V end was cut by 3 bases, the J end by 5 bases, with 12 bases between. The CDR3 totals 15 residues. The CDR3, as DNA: TGTGCCAGCAGCGGTAGGGTAGGGGATAATTCACCCCTCCACTTT. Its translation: CASSGRVGDNSPLHF.

CDR3: CASSPGGTGSHEQYF. DNA of the CDR3: TGCGCCAGCAGCCCGGGAGGGACAGGGAGCCACGAGCAGTACTTC. The rearrangement uses TRBV5-1 and TRBJ2-7; maybe TRBD1 (9 bases). V was trimmed by 4 bases and J by 5 bases, leaving 19 bases between them. The CDR3 is made up of 15 amino acids. CDR1 SGHRS and CDR2 YFSETQ come from the germline V gene.

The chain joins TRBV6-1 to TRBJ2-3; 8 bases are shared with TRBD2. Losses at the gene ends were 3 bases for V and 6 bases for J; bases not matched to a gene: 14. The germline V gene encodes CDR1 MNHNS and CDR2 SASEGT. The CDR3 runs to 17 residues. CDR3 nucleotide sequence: TGTGCCAGCAGTGACCCTCGAGGACTAGCTGGGAGGGATACGCAGTATTTT. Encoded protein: CASSDPRGLAGRDTQYF.

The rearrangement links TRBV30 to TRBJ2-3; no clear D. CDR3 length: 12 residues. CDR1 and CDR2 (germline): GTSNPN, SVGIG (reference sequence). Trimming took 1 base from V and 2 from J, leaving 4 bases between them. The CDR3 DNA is TGTGCCTGGAGTGACAACACAGATACGCAGTATTTT. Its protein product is CAWSDNTDTQYF.

This CDR3 is CSVLGNGAGNTEAFF. The CDR3 bases are TGCAGCGTTTTGGGAAACGGGGCCGGGAACACTGAAGCTTTCTTT. The J gene is TRBJ1-1, the V gene TRBV29-1; D perhaps matches TRBD1 (5 bases). Trimming took 5 bases from V and 1 from J, leaving 17 bases between them. Germline-derived CDR1 and CDR2 are SQVTM and ANQGSEA. This CDR3 has 15 amino acids.

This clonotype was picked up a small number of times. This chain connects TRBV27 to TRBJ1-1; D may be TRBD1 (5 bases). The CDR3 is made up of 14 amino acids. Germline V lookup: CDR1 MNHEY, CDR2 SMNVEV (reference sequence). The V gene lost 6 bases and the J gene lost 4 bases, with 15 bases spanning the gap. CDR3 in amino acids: CASSYIRGGTEAFF. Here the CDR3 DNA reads TGTGCCAGCAGCTATATTAGGGGTGGCACTGAAGCTTTCTTT.

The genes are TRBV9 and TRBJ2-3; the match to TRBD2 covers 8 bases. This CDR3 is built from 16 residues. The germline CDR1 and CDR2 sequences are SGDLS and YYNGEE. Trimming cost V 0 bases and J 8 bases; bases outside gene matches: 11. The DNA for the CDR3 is TGTGCCAGCAGCGTAGGAGGGACTAGGAAGGAGGGTACGCAGTATTTT. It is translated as CASSVGGTRKEGTQYF.

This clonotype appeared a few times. The CDR3, as DNA: TGTGCTAGTGGTTTGGTCGGGAATTCCCGCTCTGGGGCCAACGTCCTGACTTTC. It translates to CASGLVGNSRSGANVLTF. The chain combines TRBV12-5 with TRBJ2-6, with D perhaps TRBD2 (5 bases). Germline V CDR1 and CDR2: LGHNT, FRNRAP. This CDR3 has 18 amino acids. Trimming pared 0 bases from V and 0 bases from J, leaving 12 bases between.

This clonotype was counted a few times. The CDR3 spells CASGKTGKDTEAFF. The CDR3 nucleotides are TGTGCCAGCGGTAAGACAGGGAAGGACACTGAAGCTTTCTTT. The chain has TRBV25-1 and TRBJ1-1; 7 bases are a match to TRBD1. The CDR3 contains 14 residues. The V segment lost 8 bases and the J segment 3 bases; nucleotides outside the gene matches: 9. Germline V gene lookup returns CDR1 MGHDK and CDR2 SYGVNS.

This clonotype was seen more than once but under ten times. DNA for the CDR3: TGCGCCAGCAGCCAAGATCCCCCACCTCACTTATACAACCAAGAGACCCAGTACTTC. Encoded protein: CASSQDPPPHLYNQETQYF. The chain employs TRBV4-1 and TRBJ2-5, with D unresolved. The CDR3 length is 19 residues. Germline-derived CDR1 and CDR2 are MGHRA and YSYEKL. Deletions cut 0 bases from V and 0 bases from J, with 20 bases between.

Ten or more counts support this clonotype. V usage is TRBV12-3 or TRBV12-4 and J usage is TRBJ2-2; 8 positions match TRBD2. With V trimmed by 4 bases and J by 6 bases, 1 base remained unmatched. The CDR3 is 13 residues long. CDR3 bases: TGTGCCAGCAGTTGGGGACTAGCCGGGGAGCTGTTTTTT. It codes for CASSWGLAGELFF.

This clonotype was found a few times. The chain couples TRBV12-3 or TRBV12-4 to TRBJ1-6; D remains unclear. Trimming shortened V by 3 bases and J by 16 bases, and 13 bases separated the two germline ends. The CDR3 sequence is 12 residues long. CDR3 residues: CASSFLQHSLHF. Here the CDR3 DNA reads TGTGCCAGCAGTTTTCTTCAGCATTCTCTCCACTTT.

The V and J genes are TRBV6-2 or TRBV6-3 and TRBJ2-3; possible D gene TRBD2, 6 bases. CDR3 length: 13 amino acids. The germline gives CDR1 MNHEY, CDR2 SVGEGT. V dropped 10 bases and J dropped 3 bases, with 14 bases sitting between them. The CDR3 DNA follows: TGTGCCACAGCTCGGGGGAGGACAGATACGCAGTATTTT. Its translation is CATARGRTDTQYF.

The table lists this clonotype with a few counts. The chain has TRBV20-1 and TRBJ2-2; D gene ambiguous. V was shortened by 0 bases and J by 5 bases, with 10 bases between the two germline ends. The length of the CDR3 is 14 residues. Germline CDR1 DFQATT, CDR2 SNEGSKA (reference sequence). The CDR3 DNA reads TGCAGTGCTAGAGAGGGCAGCCAGACCGGGGAGCTGTTTTTT. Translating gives CSAREGSQTGELFF.

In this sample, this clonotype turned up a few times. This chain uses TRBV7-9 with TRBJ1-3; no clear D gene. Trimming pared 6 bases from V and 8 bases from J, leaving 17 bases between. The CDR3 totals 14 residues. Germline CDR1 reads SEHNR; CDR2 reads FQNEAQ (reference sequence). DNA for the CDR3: TGTGCCAGCAGTTCTTACCTGGCGTGGGACACCATATATTTT. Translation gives CASSSYLAWDTIYF.

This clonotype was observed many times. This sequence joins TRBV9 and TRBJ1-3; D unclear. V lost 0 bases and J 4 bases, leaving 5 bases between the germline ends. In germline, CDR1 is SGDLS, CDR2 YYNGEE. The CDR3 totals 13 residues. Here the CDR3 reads CASSVASGNTIYF. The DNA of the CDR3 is TGTGCCAGCAGCGTAGCTTCCGGAAACACCATATATTTT.

The CDR3 bases are TGCGCCAGCAGGGCCGAAGAGACCCAGTACTTC. Translating gives CASRAEETQYF. J is TRBJ2-5 and V is TRBV5-1; no clear D. Germline loops: CDR1 SGHRS, CDR2 YFSETQ. Trimming removed 5 bases from V and 3 bases from J, with 5 bases in between. The CDR3 extends over 11 amino acids.

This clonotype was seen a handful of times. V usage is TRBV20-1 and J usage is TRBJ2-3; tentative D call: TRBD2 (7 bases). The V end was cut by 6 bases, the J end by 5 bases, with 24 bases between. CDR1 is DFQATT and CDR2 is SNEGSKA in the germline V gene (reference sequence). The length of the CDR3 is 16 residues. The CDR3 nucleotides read TGCAGTGCCACTAAGCCTTTGGGGGGGCGGGGAGATACGCAGTATTTT. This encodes CSATKPLGGRGDTQYF.

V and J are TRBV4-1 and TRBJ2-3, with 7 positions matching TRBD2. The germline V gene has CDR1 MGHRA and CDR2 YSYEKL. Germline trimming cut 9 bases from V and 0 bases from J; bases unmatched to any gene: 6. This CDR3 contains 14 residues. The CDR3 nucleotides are TGCGCCAGTGCGGGAGTTTCTAGCACAGATACGCAGTATTTT. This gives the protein CASAGVSSTDTQYF.

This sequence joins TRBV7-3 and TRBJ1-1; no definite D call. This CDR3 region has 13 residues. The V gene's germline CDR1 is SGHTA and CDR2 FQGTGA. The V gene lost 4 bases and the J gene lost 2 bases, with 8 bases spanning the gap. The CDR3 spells CASSSRFNTEAFF. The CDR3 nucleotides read TGTGCCAGCAGCTCTAGGTTTAACACTGAAGCTTTCTTT.